These 6 T cell receptor beta chains share one sample of origin, sequenced in a study of blood T cells in healthy people across ages (dated by TCRdb to the mid-2010s). The library was built by means of 5' RACE. The sequencer was an Illumina HiSeq 2500. A second PCR of about 7 to 12 cycles was run with a J-beta primer mix and a sample-barcoded 5' primer. TCRdb reanalyzed the raw reads on its own, using fastp at Q25 for trimming and MiXCR for clone calling, and kept in-frame beta chains. CDR3 protein duplicates are merged, each entry listing the most common genes and DNA. Recorded for this sample are about 800,000 distinct CDR3 sequences; roughly 25% of them occurred a single time. Approximately 3.7% of the sample is held by the ten biggest clonotypes. These data were also filed under a second study, of T cells of mothers and their children.

The specimen was blood. The receptors derive from a boy between 5 and 17 years old in good health.

V is TRBV20-1 and J is TRBJ2-6, with TRBD1 matching over 9 bases. The CDR3 sequence is 17 residues long. V gave up 4 bases and J gave up 1 base; unmatched junction bases: 8. CDR1 is DFQATT, CDR2 SNEGSKA, per germline (reference sequence). The CDR3 DNA is TGCAGTGCTACACACAGGGGGCGCCTGTCTGGGGCCAACGTCCTGACTTTC. Translating gives CSATHRGRLSGANVLTF.

The chain couples TRBV19 to TRBJ2-7; D is perhaps TRBD2 (5 bases). The CDR3 totals 13 residues. Between the trimmed V and J ends, which lost 2 bases and 5 bases, there was a span of 10 bases. CDR1 and CDR2 from the germline V gene are LNHDA and SQIVND (reference sequence). The CDR3 coding sequence is TGTGCCAGTAGTATACGAGGGTCCCACGAGCAGTACTTC. Translation: CASSIRGSHEQYF.

The CDR3, as DNA: TGTGCCACCAGTGATAGGACTAGCCCGGGTGCAGATACGCAGTATTTT. Protein sequence: CATSDRTSPGADTQYF. This chain connects TRBV24-1 to TRBJ2-3, with TRBD2 matching over 8 bases. The CDR3 spans 16 residues. Losses at the gene ends were 3 bases for V and 4 bases for J; bases not matched to a gene: 8. Germline values: CDR1 KGHDR, CDR2 SFDVKD.

The chain has TRBV20-1 and TRBJ2-5; possible D gene TRBD2, 6 bases. This CDR3 is built from 13 residues. The V gene's germline CDR1 is DFQATT and CDR2 SNEGSKA (reference sequence). V lost 6 bases and J lost 3, with 14 bases in between. CDR3 residues: CSARDWEKETQYF. CDR3 bases: TGCAGTGCCAGGGACTGGGAAAAAGAGACCCAGTACTTC.

This clonotype has a count of ten or more. The CDR3 here is CASSVGTAYEQYF. The CDR3 region has the DNA TGTGCCAGCAGTGTTGGGACAGCCTACGAGCAGTACTTC. The V call is TRBV27, the J call TRBJ2-7; TRBD1 agrees at 7 bases. Germline V lookup: CDR1 MNHEY, CDR2 SMNVEV (reference sequence). Trimming removed 5 bases from V and 2 bases from J; junction bases left unmatched: 3. The CDR3 has 13 amino acids.

V usage is TRBV28 and J usage is TRBJ2-5; D is possibly TRBD1 or TRBD2 (6 bases each). Per the germline V gene, CDR1 is MDHEN and CDR2 is SYDVKM. The CDR3 spans 14 residues. The V and J ends lost 5 bases and 5 bases respectively, with 15 bases between them. CDR3 sequence reads: CASSKFGGVETQYF. The CDR3 nucleotides read TGTGCCAGCAGTAAATTCGGGGGCGTGGAGACCCAGTACTTC.